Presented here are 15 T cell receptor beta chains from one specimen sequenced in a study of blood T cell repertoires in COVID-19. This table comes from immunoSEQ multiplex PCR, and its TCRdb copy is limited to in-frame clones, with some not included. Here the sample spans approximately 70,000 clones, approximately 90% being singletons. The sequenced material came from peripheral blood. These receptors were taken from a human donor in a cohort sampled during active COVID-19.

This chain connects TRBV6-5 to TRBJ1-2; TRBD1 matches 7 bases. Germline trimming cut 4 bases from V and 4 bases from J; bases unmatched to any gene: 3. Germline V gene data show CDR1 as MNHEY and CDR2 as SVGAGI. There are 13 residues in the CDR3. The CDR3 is CASSSGQSYGYTF. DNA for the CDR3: TGTGCCAGCAGTTCGGGACAGTCCTATGGCTACACCTTC.

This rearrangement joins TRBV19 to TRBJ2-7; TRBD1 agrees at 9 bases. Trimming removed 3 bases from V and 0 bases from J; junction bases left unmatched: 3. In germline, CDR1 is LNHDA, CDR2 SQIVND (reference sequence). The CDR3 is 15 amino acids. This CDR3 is CASSMGTGSSYEQYF. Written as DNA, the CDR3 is TGTGCCAGTAGTATGGGGACAGGGAGCTCCTACGAGCAGTACTTC.

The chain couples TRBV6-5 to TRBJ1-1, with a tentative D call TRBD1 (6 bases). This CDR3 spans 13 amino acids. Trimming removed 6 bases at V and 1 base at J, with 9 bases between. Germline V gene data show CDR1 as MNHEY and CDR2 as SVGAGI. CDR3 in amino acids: CASSLGGNTEAFF. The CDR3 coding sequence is TGTGCCAGCAGCCTAGGGGGGAACACTGAAGCTTTCTTT.

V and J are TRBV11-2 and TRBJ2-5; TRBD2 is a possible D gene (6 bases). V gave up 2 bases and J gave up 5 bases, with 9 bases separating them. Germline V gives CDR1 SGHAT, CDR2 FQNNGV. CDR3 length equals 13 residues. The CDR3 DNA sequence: TGTGCCAGCAGCTTATGGAGGGTTGAGACCCAGTACTTC. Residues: CASSLWRVETQYF. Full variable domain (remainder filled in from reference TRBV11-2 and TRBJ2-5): EAGVAQSPRYKIIEKRQSVAFWCNPISGHATLYWYQQILGQGPKLLIQFQNNGVVDDSQLPKDRFSAERLKGVDSTLKIQPAKLEDSAVYLCASSLWRVETQYFGPGTRLLVL.

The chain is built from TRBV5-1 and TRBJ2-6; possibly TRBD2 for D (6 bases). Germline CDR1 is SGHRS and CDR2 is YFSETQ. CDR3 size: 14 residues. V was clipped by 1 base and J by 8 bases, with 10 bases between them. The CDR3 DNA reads TGCGCCAGCAGCTTGATGGCGGGGTCCAACGTCCTGACTTTC. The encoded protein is CASSLMAGSNVLTF.

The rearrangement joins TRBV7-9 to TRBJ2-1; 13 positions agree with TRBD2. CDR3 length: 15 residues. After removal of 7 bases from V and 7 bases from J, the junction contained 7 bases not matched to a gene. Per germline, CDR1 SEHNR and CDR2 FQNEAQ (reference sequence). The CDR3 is CASTATSGRPNEQFF. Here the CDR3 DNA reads TGTGCCAGCACCGCGACTAGCGGGAGGCCTAATGAGCAGTTCTTC.

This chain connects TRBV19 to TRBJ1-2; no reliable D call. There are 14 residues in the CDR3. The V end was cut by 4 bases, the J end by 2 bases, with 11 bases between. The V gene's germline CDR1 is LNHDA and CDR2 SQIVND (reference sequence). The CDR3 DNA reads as TGTGCCAGTAGTAGCTTAGGAGGAAACTATGGCTACACCTTC. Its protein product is CASSSLGGNYGYTF.

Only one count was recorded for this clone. The CDR3 DNA follows: TGTGCCACAGCCTTGGAAGCGGACACAGATACGCAGTATTTT. It codes for CATALEADTDTQYF. The V call is TRBV19, the J call TRBJ2-3; the D gene is possibly TRBD2 (5 bases). Germline CDR1 reads LNHDA; CDR2 reads SQIVND (reference sequence). V lost 10 bases, J lost 2 bases, and 16 bases lay in between. There are 14 residues in the CDR3.

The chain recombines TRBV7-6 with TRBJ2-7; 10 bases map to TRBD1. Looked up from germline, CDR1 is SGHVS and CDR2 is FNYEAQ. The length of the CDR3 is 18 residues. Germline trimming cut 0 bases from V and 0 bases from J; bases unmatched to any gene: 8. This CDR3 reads CASSLAAGQGVSSYEQYF. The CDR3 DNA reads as TGTGCCAGCAGCTTAGCGGCCGGACAGGGGGTTTCCTCCTACGAGCAGTACTTC.

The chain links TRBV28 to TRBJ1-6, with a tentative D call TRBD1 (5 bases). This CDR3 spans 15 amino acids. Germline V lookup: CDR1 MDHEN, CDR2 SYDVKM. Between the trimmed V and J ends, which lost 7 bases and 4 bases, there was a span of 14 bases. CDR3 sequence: CASNTPAGYNSPLHF. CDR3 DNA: TGTGCCAGCAACACACCGGCAGGGTATAATTCACCCCTCCACTTT.

The CDR3 protein is CASSLGTGPEQFF. The CDR3 DNA reads as TGTGCCAGCAGTCTGGGGACAGGGCCTGAGCAGTTCTTC. V usage is TRBV6-5 and J usage is TRBJ2-1; 9 bases align to TRBD1. Losses at the gene ends were 5 bases for V and 9 bases for J; bases not matched to a gene: 5. The CDR3 runs 13 residues. Germline V lookup: CDR1 MNHEY, CDR2 SVGAGI.

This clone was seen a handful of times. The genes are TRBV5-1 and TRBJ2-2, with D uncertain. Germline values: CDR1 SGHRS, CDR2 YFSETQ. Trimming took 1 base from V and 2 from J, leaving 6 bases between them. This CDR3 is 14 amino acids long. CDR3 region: CASSLTINTGELFF. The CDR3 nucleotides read TGCGCCAGCAGCTTGACTATCAACACCGGGGAGCTGTTTTTT.

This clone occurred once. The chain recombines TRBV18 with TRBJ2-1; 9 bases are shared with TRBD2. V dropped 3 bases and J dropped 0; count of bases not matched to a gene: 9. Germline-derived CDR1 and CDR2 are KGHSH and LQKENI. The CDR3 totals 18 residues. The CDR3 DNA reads TGTGCCAGCTCACCCCGTTCCCTAGCGGGAAGCTCCTACAATGAGCAGTTCTTC. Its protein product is CASSPRSLAGSSYNEQFF.

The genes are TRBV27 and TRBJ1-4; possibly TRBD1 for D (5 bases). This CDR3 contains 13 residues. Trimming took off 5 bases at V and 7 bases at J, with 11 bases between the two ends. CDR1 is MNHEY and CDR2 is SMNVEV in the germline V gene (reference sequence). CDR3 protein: CASSHDRSEKLFF. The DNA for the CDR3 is TGTGCCAGCAGTCATGACAGAAGTGAAAAACTGTTTTTT.

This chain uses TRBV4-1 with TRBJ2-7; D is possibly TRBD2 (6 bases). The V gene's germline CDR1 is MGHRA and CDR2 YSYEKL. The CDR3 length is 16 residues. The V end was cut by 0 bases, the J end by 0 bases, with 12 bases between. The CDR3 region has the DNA TGCGCCAGCAGCCAAGATGATAGCGGCATCTCCTACGAGCAGTACTTC. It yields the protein CASSQDDSGISYEQYF.